This TCR beta chain was recovered during a study of regulatory T cells in long-lasting Graves disease. The V and J ends lost 3 bases and 5 bases, in that order; junction bases with no gene match: 5. From germline, CDR1 is SGDLS and CDR2 YYNGEE. The CDR3 runs to 15 residues. The time point is: persistent/refractory GD, antithyroid drugs over 5 years with positive TRAb. The TCR library used RNA extracted from PBMCs. The study, taken as a whole, reports: New patients shared 750 to 1,000 public clonotypes, and persistent patients shared more, with about 2,700. Those with persistent Graves' had less TCR diversity than newly diagnosed patients. Favoring TRBV28, TRBJ1-2 and TRBJ2-5 was a feature seen in persistent disease. Researchers reported studying only peripheral blood, not thyroid tissue.

iRepertoire HTBI primers and Arm-PCR of CDR3 regions built TCR beta libraries. TCRdb analysed the multiplex PCR reads with MiXCR anew, one entry per CDR3 protein. Of about 460,000 distinct CDR3 sequences listed, about 22% are singletons. This clonotype has a handful of counts. Antigen specificity is unknown. This sequence originates from a female donor with Graves disease. The chain is built from TRBV9 and TRBJ1-4; 9 bases fit TRBD1. Source: peripheral blood mononuclear cells (PBMCs), taken when the disease was refractory, from a patient treated with antithyroid drugs. CDR3 in amino acids: CASSAGQGINEKLFF. CDR3 nucleotides: TGTGCCAGCAGCGCTGGACAGGGGATAAATGAAAAACTGTTTTTT.